This TCR beta chain was captured in a study of CD8 T cells in Susac syndrome (dated by TCRdb to the late 2010s). The study in broad terms: Of the Susac syndrome patients who were sequenced, eight were in clinical remission while roughly six had clinically active disease. At blood withdrawal, Susac syndrome patients were therapy-naive, treated with corticosteroids (with IVIg additionally given to some), or treated with IVIg alone. The study used repertoire sequencing to test whether antigen drove CD8+ T cell activation and differentiation in Susac syndrome. The clonality of the CD8+ T cell repertoire was compared across over 9 healthy donors, roughly 14 Susac syndrome patients and about 16 multiple sclerosis patients.

The CDR3 has 14 amino acids, counting the end cysteine and phenylalanine. This entry keeps only the CDR3 DNA: 42 bases, framed from base 1. Sequences ENHRY (CDR1) and SYGVKD (CDR2) are obtained from the germline V gene. The germline ends are 10 bases apart after V is trimmed by 4 bases and J by 3 bases. RNA was extracted using the RNeasy kit, and roughly 0.45 to 1 microgram was reverse transcribed with random hexamers. The immunoSEQ multiplex PCR assay, covering 54 Vbeta and 13 Jbeta segments, was used to amplify TCR beta CDR3 regions. To correct PCR amplification bias, a synthetic template baseline was used for both primer optimization and computational correction. The study's own analysis went as follows. Reads were annotated to V, D and J genes according to IMGT and were analyzed with immunoSEQ Analyzer, with only productive sequences retained. Clonality was computed as one minus Shannon entropy normalized by log2 of the number of productive unique sequences. Public and private clones were assessed among the 100 most prevalent clones of each patient and control. Clones were defined as Susac-specific if absent from the healthy and MS cohorts, from under 1,200 published viral clones and from other ImmuneACCESS disease sequences. Through fastp at Q25 and MiXCR, TCRdb rebuilt clones from the public reads, retaining in-frame beta chains. When rows share a CDR3 protein, they turn into one entry using the most common DNA and genes. In this record, the V and J calls reflect TCRdb's handling and not the investigators' own analysis. This sample gives roughly 89,000 distinct CDR3 sequences in total; roughly 95% of them show up just once. Jointly, the top ten make up approximately 0.57% of the sample.

Regarding this clonotype: Which antigen it targets is not known. One base away there is no much larger clone; base qualities are not given.

High-throughput TCR beta sequencing profiled peripheral blood CD8+ and CD4+ T cells from healthy donors, Susac syndrome patients and multiple sclerosis patients. The Susac syndrome patients fulfilled recently defined diagnostic criteria for definite or probable disease. Bulk CD8+ and CD4+ T cells were purified by magnetic negative isolation, whereas CD8+ TEMRA cells were enriched by FACS. Blood was drawn into EDTA tubes, processed within 24 hours, and PBMCs were isolated by density gradient centrifugation. PBMCs intended for TCR sequencing were cryopreserved in liquid nitrogen and were subsequently thawed in a 37 degrees C water bath. The sorted or isolated CD4+, CD8+ and CD8+ TEMRA cells had a purity of 90% or higher. Overall study results and their limits: Clonal expansion was observed in Susac syndrome CD8+ repertoires, with the highest expansion in CD8+ TEMRA cells and greater expansion in clinically active than in remitting patients. The study acknowledged that relatively few individuals were included in the TCR sequencing and HLA analysis. Approximately 17 and five Susac-specific public clones were found in the total CD8+ and CD8+ TEMRA repertoires, respectively.

The receptor comes from a human donor with Susac syndrome. This receptor chain uses TRBV10-3 and TRBJ1-5, and perhaps TRBD1 as D gene, on 5 matching bases. The specimen sequenced was CD8+ T cells from PBMCs. The CDR3 has the sequence CAISGDGNNQPQHF. The DNA sequence is given as TGTGCCATCAGTGGGGACGGGAACAATCAGCCCCAGCATTTT.